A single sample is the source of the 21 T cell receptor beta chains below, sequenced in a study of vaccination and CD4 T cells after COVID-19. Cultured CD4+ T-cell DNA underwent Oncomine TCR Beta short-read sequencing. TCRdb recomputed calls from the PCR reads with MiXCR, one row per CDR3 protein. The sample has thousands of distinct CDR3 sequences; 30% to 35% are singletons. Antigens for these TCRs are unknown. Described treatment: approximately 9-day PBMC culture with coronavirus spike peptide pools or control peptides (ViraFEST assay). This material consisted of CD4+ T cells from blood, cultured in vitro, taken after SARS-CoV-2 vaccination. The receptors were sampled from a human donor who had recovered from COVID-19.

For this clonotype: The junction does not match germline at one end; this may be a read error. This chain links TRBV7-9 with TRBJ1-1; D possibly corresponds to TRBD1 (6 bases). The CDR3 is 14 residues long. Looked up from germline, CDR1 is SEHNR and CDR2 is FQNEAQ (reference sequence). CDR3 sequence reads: CASSLDQGSTEALF. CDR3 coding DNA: TGTGCCAGCAGCTTAGACCAGGGGAGCACTGAAGCTCTCTTT.

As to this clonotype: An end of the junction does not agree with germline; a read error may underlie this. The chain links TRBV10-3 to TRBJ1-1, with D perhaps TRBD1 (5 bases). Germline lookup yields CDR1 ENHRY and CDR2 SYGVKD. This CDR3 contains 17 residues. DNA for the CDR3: TGTGCCATCAGTGATTTGCATCGGGCAGGTGGAGGGACTGAAGCTCTCTTT. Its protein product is CAISDLHRAGGGTEALF.

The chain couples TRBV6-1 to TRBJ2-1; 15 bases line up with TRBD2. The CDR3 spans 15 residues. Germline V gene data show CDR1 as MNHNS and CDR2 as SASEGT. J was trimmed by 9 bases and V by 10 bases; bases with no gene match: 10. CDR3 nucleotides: TGTGCCACCAACGGACTAGCGGGAGGGCCGGGTGAGCAGTTCTTC. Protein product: CATNGLAGGPGEQFF.

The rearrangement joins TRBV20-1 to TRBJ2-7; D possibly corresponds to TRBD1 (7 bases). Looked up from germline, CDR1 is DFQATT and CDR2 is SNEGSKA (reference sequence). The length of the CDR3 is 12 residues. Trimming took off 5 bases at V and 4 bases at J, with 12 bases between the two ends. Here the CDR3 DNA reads TGCAGTGCTGACAGGGACTTTTACGAGCAGTACTTC. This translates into CSADRDFYEQYF.

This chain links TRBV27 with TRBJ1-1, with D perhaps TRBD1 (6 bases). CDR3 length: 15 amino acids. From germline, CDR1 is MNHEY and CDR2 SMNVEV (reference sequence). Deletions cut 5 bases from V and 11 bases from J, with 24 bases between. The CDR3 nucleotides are TGTGCCAGCAGTGCCCATGGGGGGGGGCGGATTGAGGCTTTCTTT. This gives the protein CASSAHGGGRIEAFF.

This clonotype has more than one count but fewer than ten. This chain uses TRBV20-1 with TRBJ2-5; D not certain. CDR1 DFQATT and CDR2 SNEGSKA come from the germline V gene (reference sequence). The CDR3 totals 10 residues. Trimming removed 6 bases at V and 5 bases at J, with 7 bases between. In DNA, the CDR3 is TGCAGTGCCGGTACTGAGACCCAGTACTTC. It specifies CSAGTETQYF.

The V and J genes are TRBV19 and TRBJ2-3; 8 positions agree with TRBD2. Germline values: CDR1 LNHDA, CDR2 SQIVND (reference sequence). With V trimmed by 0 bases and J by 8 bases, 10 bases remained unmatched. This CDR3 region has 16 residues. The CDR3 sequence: CASSIDLPGLGGTQYF. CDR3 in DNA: TGTGCCAGTAGTATAGATCTTCCGGGACTAGGCGGTACGCAGTATTTT.

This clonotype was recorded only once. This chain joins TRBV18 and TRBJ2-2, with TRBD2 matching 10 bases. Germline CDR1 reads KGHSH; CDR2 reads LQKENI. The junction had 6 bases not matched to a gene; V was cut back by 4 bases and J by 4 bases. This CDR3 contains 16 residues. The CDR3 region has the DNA TGTGCCAGCTCACTACTAGCGGGAATCGGCACCGGGGAGCTGTTTTTT. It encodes CASSLLAGIGTGELFF.

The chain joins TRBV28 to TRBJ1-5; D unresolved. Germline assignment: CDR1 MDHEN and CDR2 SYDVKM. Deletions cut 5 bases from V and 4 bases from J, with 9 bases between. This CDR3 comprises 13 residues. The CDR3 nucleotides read TGTGCCAGCAGTCCTCAGCTAAATCAGCCCCAGCATTTT. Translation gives CASSPQLNQPQHF. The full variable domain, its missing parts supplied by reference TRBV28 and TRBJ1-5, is DVKVTQSSRYLVKRTGEKVFLECVQDMDHENMFWYRQDPGLGLRLIYFSYDVKMKEKGDIPEGYSVSREKKERFSLILESASTNQTSMYLCASSPQLNQPQHFGDGTRLSIL.

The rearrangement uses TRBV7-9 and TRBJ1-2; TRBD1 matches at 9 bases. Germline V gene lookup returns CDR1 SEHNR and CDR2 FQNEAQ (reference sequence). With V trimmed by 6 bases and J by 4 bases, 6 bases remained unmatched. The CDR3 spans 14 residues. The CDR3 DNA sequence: TGTGCCAGCAGACGAACGGGACAGGGCTATGGCTACACCTTC. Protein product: CASRRTGQGYGYTF.

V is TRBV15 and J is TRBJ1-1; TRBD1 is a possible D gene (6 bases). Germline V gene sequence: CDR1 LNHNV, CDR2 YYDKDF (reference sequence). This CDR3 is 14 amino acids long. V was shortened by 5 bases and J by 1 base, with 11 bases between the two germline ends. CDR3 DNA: TGTGCCACCAGCCCTCGGGGGGCGAACACTGAAGCTTTCTTT. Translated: CATSPRGANTEAFF.

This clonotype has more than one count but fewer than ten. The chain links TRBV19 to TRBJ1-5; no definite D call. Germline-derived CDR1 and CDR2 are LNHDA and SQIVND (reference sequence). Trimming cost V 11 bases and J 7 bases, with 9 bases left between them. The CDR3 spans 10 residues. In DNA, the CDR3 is TGTGCCCCACCGAGGCAGCCCCAGCATTTT. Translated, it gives CAPPRQPQHF. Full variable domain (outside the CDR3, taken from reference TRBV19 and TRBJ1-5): DGGITQSPKYLFRKEGQNVTLSCEQNLNHDAMYWYRQDPGQGLRLIYYSQIVNDFQKGDIAEGYSVSREKKESFPLTVTSAQKNPTAFYLCAPPRQPQHFGDGTRLSIL.

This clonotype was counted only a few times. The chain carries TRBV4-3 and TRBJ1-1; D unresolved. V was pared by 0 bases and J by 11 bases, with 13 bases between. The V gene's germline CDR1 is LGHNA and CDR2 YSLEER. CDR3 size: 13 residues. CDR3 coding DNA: TGCGCCAGCAGCCAAGAGGCTTTGGCTTCGGCTTTCTTT. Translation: CASSQEALASAFF.

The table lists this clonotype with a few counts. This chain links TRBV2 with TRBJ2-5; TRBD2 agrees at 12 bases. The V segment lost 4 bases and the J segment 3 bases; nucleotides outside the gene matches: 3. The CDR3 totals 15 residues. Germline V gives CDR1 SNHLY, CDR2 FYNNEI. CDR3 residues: CASSGGLAGKETQYF. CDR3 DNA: TGTGCCAGCAGTGGGGGACTAGCGGGCAAAGAGACCCAGTACTTC.

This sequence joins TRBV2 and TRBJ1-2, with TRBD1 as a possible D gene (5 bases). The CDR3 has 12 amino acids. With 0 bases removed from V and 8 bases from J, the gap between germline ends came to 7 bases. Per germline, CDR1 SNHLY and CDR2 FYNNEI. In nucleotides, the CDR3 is TGTGCCAGCAGTGAAGCTGGGGGGGGCTACACCTTC. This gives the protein CASSEAGGGYTF.

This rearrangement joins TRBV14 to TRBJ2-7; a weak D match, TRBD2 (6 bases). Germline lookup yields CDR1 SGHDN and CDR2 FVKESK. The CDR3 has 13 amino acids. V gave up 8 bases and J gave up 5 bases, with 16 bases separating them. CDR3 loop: CASSSDGGHEQYF. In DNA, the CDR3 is TGTGCCAGCTCCTCGGACGGGGGACACGAGCAGTACTTC.

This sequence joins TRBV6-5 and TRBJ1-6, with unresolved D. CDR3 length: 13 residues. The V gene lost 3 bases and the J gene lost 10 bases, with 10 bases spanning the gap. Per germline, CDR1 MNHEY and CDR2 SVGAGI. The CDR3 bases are TGTGCCAGCAGTTATTCTAACAGCTCACCCCTCCACTTT. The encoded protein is CASSYSNSSPLHF.

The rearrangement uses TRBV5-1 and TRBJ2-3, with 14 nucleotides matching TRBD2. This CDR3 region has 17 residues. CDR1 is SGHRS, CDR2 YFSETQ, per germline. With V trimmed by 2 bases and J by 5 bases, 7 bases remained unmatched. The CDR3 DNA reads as TGCGCCAGCAGCTTAGCGGGACTAGCGGGAGCTGGAGATACGCAGTATTTT. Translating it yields CASSLAGLAGAGDTQYF.

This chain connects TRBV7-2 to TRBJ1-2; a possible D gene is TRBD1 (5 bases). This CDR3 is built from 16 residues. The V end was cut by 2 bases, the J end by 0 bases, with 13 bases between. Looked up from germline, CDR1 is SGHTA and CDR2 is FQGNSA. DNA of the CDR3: TGTGCCAGCAGCTTACGGGGAACAGGTGCTAACTATGGCTACACCTTC. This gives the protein CASSLRGTGANYGYTF.

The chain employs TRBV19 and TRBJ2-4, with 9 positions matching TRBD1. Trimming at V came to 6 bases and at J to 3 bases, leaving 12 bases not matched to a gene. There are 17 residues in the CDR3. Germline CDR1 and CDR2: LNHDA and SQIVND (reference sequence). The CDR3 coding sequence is TGTGCCAGTAGCCCTGGCCCCGACAGGGGGGGCAAAAACATTCAGTACTTC. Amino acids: CASSPGPDRGGKNIQYF.

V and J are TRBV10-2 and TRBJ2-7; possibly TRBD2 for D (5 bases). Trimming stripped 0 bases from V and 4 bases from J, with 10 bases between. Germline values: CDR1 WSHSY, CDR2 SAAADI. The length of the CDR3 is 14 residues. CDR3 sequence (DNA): TGCGCCAGCAGTGAGTCGGGCAGGAGGTACGAGCAGTACTTC. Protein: CASSESGRRYEQYF.